The clone carrying this TCR beta chain showed up just a few times. The CDR3 runs to 15 residues. Trimming took 2 bases from V and 1 from J; bases not matched to a gene: 3. CDR1 SGDLS and CDR2 YYNGEE come from the germline V gene. The data were taken from a study of blood T cell repertoires in COVID-19. Study background: Spain, Italy and the United States supplied samples that represented acute and convalescent COVID-19. Sources were T cells, B-cell-depleted T cells, or PBMCs; the material itself was cDNA or gDNA.

Seattle enrolled patients during active infection and tracked them longitudinally. Authors' methods: Estimated nucleated cell counts came from reference gene primer amplification. Measured with immunoSEQ multiplex PCR; TCRdb has only the in-frame clones, and not every one. V and J calls and clone size are as listed in that table; D and trimming were resolved from the DNA. The sample comprises about 240,000 clones, roughly 79% of which are singletons, and 7.5% rests with the top ten. The specimen sequenced was peripheral blood. The TCR comes from an elderly woman with COVID-19, enrolled during active disease. V gene TRBV9 combines with J gene TRBJ2-1; 7 nucleotides agree with TRBD1. DNA for the CDR3: TGTGCCAGCAGCGTCAGACAGGGTTCCTACAATGAGCAGTTCTTC. Encoded protein: CASSVRQGSYNEQFF.